This T cell receptor beta chain comes out of a study of shared clonotypes between healthy human individuals. Across the study: The donors, a couple of women and three men, were aged 18 to 49.

Findings and limits, study-wide: Despite large depth, sorted-subset datasets appeared incompletely sequenced. Represented diversity, genetic and exposure-history alike, was limited by few donors.

Healthy and HIV-negative, the adult donors had no recent acute infections or vaccinations. This CDR3 contains 12 residues. The V gene lost 3 bases and the J gene lost 9 bases, with 9 bases spanning the gap. Germline V lookup: CDR1 MDHEN, CDR2 SYDVKM. Turning to this clone: Its antigen is not identified.

The repertoire was sequenced with immunoSEQ multiplex PCR; TCRdb's copy has only in-frame clones and lacks some. The data show roughly 700,000 clones, roughly 91% seen once. The origin of this receptor is a man younger than 35 in good health. Some clones in this sample may be carry-over from other donors' samples. The V and J genes are TRBV28 and TRBJ2-1, with D perhaps TRBD1 (5 bases). Sequenced: memory CD8+ T cells from PBMCs. Noted subset: CD45RO+ cells pooled with CCR7-negative TemRA cells. The CDR3 loop reads CASSFGRGEQFF. CDR3 sequence (DNA): TGTGCCAGCAGTTTCGGAAGGGGTGAGCAGTTCTTC.